This passage covers 23 T cell receptor beta chains from one sample sequenced in a study of response to subunit inactivated influenza vaccine. From the RT-PCR reads, TCRdb called clonotypes with MiXCR, one entry per CDR3 protein. This table holds hundreds of thousands of distinct CDR3 sequences, approximately 12% found once. This material consisted of PBMCs from blood, taken 40 to 50 days after vaccination. The source is a man aged 45 to 65 who received an inactivated influenza vaccine.

The genes are TRBV28 and TRBJ2-1; perhaps D is TRBD1 or TRBD2 (5 bases each). The CDR3 is 11 amino acids. Germline V CDR1 and CDR2: MDHEN, SYDVKM. With 5 bases removed from V and 13 bases from J, the gap between germline ends came to 12 bases. The CDR3: CASSRGRSQFF. As DNA, the CDR3 is TGTGCCAGCAGTCGGGGCCGCTCCCAGTTCTTC.

This clonotype was seen only a few times. The J gene is TRBJ2-1, the V gene TRBV5-6; 11 bases match TRBD1. The CDR3 contains 13 residues. CDR1 SGHDT and CDR2 YYEEEE come from the germline V gene. V was pared by 9 bases and J by 9 bases, with 8 bases of the junction left unmatched. CDR3 bases: TGTGCCACCCACCGGGACAGGGGGAGTGAGCAGTTCTTC. It yields the protein CATHRDRGSEQFF.

In this sample, this clonotype turned up a few times. The chain recombines TRBV2 with TRBJ2-5, with 7 bases lining up with TRBD1. After removal of 7 bases from V and 0 bases from J, the junction contained 5 bases not matched to a gene. The CDR3 covers 14 residues. Germline V gene lookup returns CDR1 SNHLY and CDR2 FYNNEI. Here the CDR3 DNA reads TGTGCCAGCAATCGGGACAGCTACCAAGAGACCCAGTACTTC. Amino acids: CASNRDSYQETQYF.

This chain connects TRBV6-4 to TRBJ2-7, with 8 bases lining up with TRBD1. CDR3 length: 16 residues. V lost 2 bases and J lost 2; bases outside the gene matches: 8. CDR1 is MRHNA and CDR2 is SNTAGT in the germline V gene. The CDR3 region is CASSDPVDRVPYEQYF. The CDR3 DNA follows: TGTGCCAGCAGTGACCCTGTGGACAGGGTTCCCTACGAGCAGTACTTC.

The chain combines TRBV6-2 or TRBV6-3 with TRBJ1-5; TRBD1 matches at 8 bases. Germline loops: CDR1 MNHEY, CDR2 SVGEGT. The CDR3 totals 18 residues. The ends lost 0 bases at V and 4 bases at J; junction bases unmatched: 11. CDR3 DNA sequence: TGTGCCAGCAGTTACTCGCGTCAGGGGGCGAAAATAAATCAGCCCCAGCATTTT. Amino acid sequence: CASSYSRQGAKINQPQHF.

The J gene is TRBJ2-2, the V gene TRBV5-1; 7 bases are a match to TRBD1. V lost 2 bases to trimming and J lost 4 bases; unmatched junction nucleotides: 5. The CDR3 extends over 15 amino acids. CDR1 and CDR2 (germline): SGHRS, YFSETQ. CDR3: CASSLGRGTTGELFF. The CDR3 nucleotides read TGCGCCAGCAGCTTAGGCAGGGGGACCACCGGGGAGCTGTTTTTT.

The rearrangement links TRBV28 to TRBJ1-1; D ambiguous. V was cut by 6 bases and J by 1 base, with 6 bases left in between. This CDR3 region has 12 residues. Germline CDR1 is MDHEN and CDR2 is SYDVKM. DNA of the CDR3: TGTGCCAGCAGACAGAGGAACACTGAAGCTTTCTTT. Translating gives CASRQRNTEAFF.

The chain joins TRBV7-8 to TRBJ1-5, with D maybe TRBD1 (6 bases). V gave up 4 bases and J gave up 5 bases, with 12 bases separating them. This CDR3 is built from 14 residues. From germline, CDR1 is SGHVS and CDR2 FQNEAQ. This CDR3 reads CASSSTGRDQPQHF. In nucleotides, the CDR3 is TGTGCCAGCAGCTCGACAGGTCGGGATCAGCCCCAGCATTTT. Full variable domain (rest looked up from reference TRBV7-8 and TRBJ1-5): GAGVSQSPRYKVAKRGQDVALRCDPISGHVSLFWYQQALGQGPEFLTYFQNEAQLDKSGLPSDRFFAERPEGSVSTLKIQRTQQEDSAVYLCASSSTGRDQPQHFGDGTRLSIL.

This clonotype was observed a handful of times. The V gene is TRBV7-6, the J gene TRBJ2-3; the match to TRBD1 covers 7 bases. J lost 0 bases, V lost 1 base, and 10 bases had no gene match. Germline V gene sequence: CDR1 SGHVS, CDR2 FNYEAQ. The CDR3 totals 18 residues. The CDR3 sequence: CASSLGPSTGTSTDTQYF. Here the CDR3 DNA reads TGTGCCAGCAGCTTAGGCCCTTCGACAGGGACGAGCACAGATACGCAGTATTTT.

The table lists this clonotype with a few counts. This rearrangement joins TRBV2 to TRBJ1-6; D unresolved. The CDR3 consists of 15 residues. Germline loops: CDR1 SNHLY, CDR2 FYNNEI. The ends were cut back, 8 bases at V and 6 bases at J, with 17 bases in the middle. The CDR3 DNA reads as TGTGCCAGCGCGCCAAGTGGTATCACTAATTCACCCCTCCACTTT. This gives the protein CASAPSGITNSPLHF.

This clonotype was detected a few times. This rearrangement joins TRBV20-1 to TRBJ2-7, with D possibly TRBD2 on 5 matching bases. V was clipped by 4 bases and J by 3 bases, with 10 bases between them. The CDR3 spans 12 residues. CDR1 and CDR2 from the germline V gene are DFQATT and SNEGSKA (reference sequence). The CDR3 coding sequence is TGCAGTGCTAAGAGGGATTTCTACGAGCAGTACTTC. This gives the protein CSAKRDFYEQYF.

CDR3 protein: CSARDPRGRTYEQYF. DNA for the CDR3: TGCAGTGCTAGAGATCCCAGGGGGCGCACCTACGAGCAGTACTTC. The rearrangement uses TRBV20-1 and TRBJ2-7; 8 bases fit TRBD1. After removal of 0 bases from V and 2 bases from J, the junction contained 6 bases not matched to a gene. The CDR3 extends over 15 amino acids. Germline V gives CDR1 DFQATT, CDR2 SNEGSKA (reference sequence).

The V call is TRBV20-1, the J call TRBJ1-4, with 9 bases matching TRBD1. V shed 5 bases, J shed 7 bases, and the junction held 8 bases outside the gene matches. Germline lookup yields CDR1 DFQATT and CDR2 SNEGSKA (reference sequence). The CDR3 is 14 residues long. CDR3 residues: CSARLGTGSEKLFF. The DNA of the CDR3 is TGCAGTGCTCGCCTCGGGACAGGGAGTGAAAAACTGTTTTTT.

There are many counts of this clonotype. The chain combines TRBV11-2 with TRBJ2-1; 8 positions match TRBD2. From germline, CDR1 is SGHAT and CDR2 FQNNGV. Losses at the gene ends were 6 bases for V and 5 bases for J; bases not matched to a gene: 0. The CDR3 is 12 amino acids. The CDR3 region is CASRTSDNEQFF. The CDR3 DNA reads TGTGCCAGCAGGACTAGCGACAATGAGCAGTTCTTC.

The chain joins TRBV7-2 to TRBJ2-1; D is ambiguous. The germline V gene encodes CDR1 SGHTA and CDR2 FQGNSA. The CDR3 is made up of 16 amino acids. Trimming removed 0 bases from V and 0 bases from J, with 9 bases in between. CDR3 coding DNA: TGTGCCAGCAGCTTAGCGTTGGCTAGCTCCTACAATGAGCAGTTCTTC. This encodes CASSLALASSYNEQFF.

This rearrangement joins TRBV3-1 to TRBJ1-2; D unresolved. Trimming stripped 2 bases from V and 3 bases from J, with 7 bases between. This CDR3 spans 13 amino acids. Looked up from germline, CDR1 is LGHDT and CDR2 is YNNKEL (reference sequence). CDR3 residues: CASSQRWDYGYTF. The CDR3 bases are TGTGCCAGCAGCCAAAGATGGGACTATGGCTACACCTTC.

This clonotype was seen more than once but under ten times. This chain connects TRBV5-6 to TRBJ1-4; perhaps TRBD1 as D (6 bases). V lost 3 bases and J lost 8, with 14 bases in between. Germline V gene sequence: CDR1 SGHDT, CDR2 YYEEEE. The CDR3 consists of 14 residues. The CDR3 is CASSYRQAREKLFF. Written as DNA, the CDR3 is TGTGCCAGCAGCTACCGACAGGCACGGGAAAAACTGTTTTTT. Full variable domain (missing parts from reference TRBV5-6 and TRBJ1-4): DAGVTQSPTHLIKTRGQQVTLRCSPKSGHDTVSWYQQALGQGPQFIFQYYEEEERQRGNFPDRFSGHQFPNYSSELNVNALLLGDSALYLCASSYRQAREKLFFGSGTQLSVL.

The chain combines TRBV27 with TRBJ1-6; D is undetermined. CDR3 length equals 18 residues. Trimming shortened V by 6 bases and J by 0 bases, and 18 bases separated the two germline ends. Germline-derived CDR1 and CDR2 are MNHEY and SMNVEV (reference sequence). CDR3 sequence reads: CASRDIMVGSSYNSPLHF. The CDR3 DNA reads as TGTGCCAGCAGGGATATCATGGTTGGGAGCTCCTATAATTCACCCCTCCACTTT.

The table lists this clonotype with a few counts. V usage is TRBV9 and J usage is TRBJ1-3, with TRBD1 identical over 8 bases. V shed 2 bases, J shed 3 bases, and the junction held 10 bases outside the gene matches. Germline-derived CDR1 and CDR2 are SGDLS and YYNGEE. The CDR3 totals 17 residues. The CDR3 nucleotides read TGTGCCAGCAGCGTGTCCCAGGGGGCGTCGGGTGGAAACACCATATATTTT. This sequence encodes CASSVSQGASGGNTIYF.

This clonotype showed up just a few times. The rearrangement links TRBV11-2 to TRBJ1-3, with D maybe TRBD1 (6 bases). The CDR3 contains 18 residues. The ends were cut back, 3 bases at V and 4 bases at J, with 22 bases in the middle. CDR1 and CDR2 (germline): SGHAT, FQNNGV. CDR3 sequence reads: CASSFNTGTTTGGNTIYF. The CDR3 nucleotides read TGTGCCAGCAGCTTTAACACCGGGACAACGACGGGGGGAAACACCATATATTTT.

This chain joins TRBV20-1 and TRBJ2-3; D gene ambiguous. The CDR3 length is 14 residues. Germline V gene sequence: CDR1 DFQATT, CDR2 SNEGSKA (reference sequence). V was clipped by 1 base and J by 0 bases, with 8 bases between them. The CDR3 nucleotides read TGCAGTGCTAGAGTGGCTAGGAGCACAGATACGCAGTATTTT. It translates to CSARVARSTDTQYF.

This clonotype has only a few counts. The V call is TRBV29-1, the J call TRBJ2-1, with TRBD2 identical over 8 bases. This CDR3 has 16 amino acids. Germline V gene lookup returns CDR1 SQVTM and CDR2 ANQGSEA. The V and J ends lost 7 bases and 3 bases, in that order; junction bases with no gene match: 14. CDR3 DNA: TGCAGCGGCCTGGGCTTAGCGGGAAGACTCTACAATGAGCAGTTCTTC. Encoded protein: CSGLGLAGRLYNEQFF.

The genes are TRBV5-4 and TRBJ2-5; D might be TRBD2 (6 bases). Trimming took off 1 base at V and 5 bases at J, with 9 bases between the two ends. Germline V gives CDR1 SGHNT, CDR2 YYREEE (reference sequence). The CDR3 runs 13 residues. The DNA for the CDR3 is TGTGCCAGCAGCTTGAGGGACTTGGAGACCCAGTACTTC. Translated, it gives CASSLRDLETQYF.